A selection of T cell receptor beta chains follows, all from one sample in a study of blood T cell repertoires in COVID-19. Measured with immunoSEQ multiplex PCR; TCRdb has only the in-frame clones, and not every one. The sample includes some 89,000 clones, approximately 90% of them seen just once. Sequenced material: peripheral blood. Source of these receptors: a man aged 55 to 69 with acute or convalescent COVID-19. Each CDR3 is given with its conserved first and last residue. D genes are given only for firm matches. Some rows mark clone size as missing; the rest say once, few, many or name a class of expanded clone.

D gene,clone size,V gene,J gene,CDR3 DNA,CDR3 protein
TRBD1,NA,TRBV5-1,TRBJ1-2,TGCGCCAGCAGCCCGGGGACAGGATCTAACTATGGCTACACCTTC,CASSPGTGSNYGYTF
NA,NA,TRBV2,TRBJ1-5,TGTGCCAGCAGTGAACAGGGAAGGGATCAGCCCCAGCATTTT,CASSEQGRDQPQHF
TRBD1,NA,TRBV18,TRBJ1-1,TGTGCCAGCTCACCACCGAGGGGACAGTCTAACACTGAAGCTTTCTTT,CASSPPRGQSNTEAFF
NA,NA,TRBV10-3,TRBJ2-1,TGTGCCATCAGTGAGGACTCCGCCTACAATGAGCAGTTCTTC,CAISEDSAYNEQFF
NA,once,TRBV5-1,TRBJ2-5,TGCGCCAGCAGCTTGGCTACCCAAGAGACCCAGTACTTC,CASSLATQETQYF
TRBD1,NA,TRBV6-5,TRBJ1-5,TGTGCCAGAGGGACAGAATCTAAGCCCCAGCATTTT,CARGTESKPQHF
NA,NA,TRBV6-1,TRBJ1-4,TGTGCCAGCAGTGACCAACAACCCACTAATGAAAAACTGTTTTTT,CASSDQQPTNEKLFF
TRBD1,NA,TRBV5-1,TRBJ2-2,TGCGCCAGCAGCTTGAGACCGCAGGACAGGGGGCCCACCGGGGAGCTGTTTTTT,CASSLRPQDRGPTGELFF
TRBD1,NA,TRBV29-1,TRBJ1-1,TGCAGCGTTGGTTCATACAGGGGTAGTAACACTGAAGCTTTCTTT,CSVGSYRGSNTEAFF
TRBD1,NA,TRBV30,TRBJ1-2,TGTGCCTGGAGGACAGGGATTTATGGCTACACCTTC,CAWRTGIYGYTF
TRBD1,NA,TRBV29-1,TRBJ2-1,TGCAGCGTCGCGACAGGGTTGAATGAGCAGTTCTTC,CSVATGLNEQFF
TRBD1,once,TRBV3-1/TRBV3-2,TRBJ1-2,TGTGCCAGCAGTCTAAGTGGGGACAGCTCTAACTATGGCTACACCTTC,CASSLSGDSSNYGYTF
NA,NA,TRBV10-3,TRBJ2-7,TGTGCCATCACTTCGGACACCGTCTCCTACGAGCAGTACTTC,CAITSDTVSYEQYF
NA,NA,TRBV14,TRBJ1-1,TGTGCCAGCAGTCTCTCCCCGCCCGGGAACACTGAAGCTTTCTTT,CASSLSPPGNTEAFF
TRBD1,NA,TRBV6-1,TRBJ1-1,TGTGCCAGCAGTGAAGAACAGGGGTTGAACACTGAAGCTTTCTTT,CASSEEQGLNTEAFF
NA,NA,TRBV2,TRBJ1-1,TGTGCCAGCAGCGTTGGGCCAGTGACTGAAGCTTTCTTT,CASSVGPVTEAFF
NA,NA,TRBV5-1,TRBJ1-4,TGCGCCAGCAGCTTGTATCAGGGGAATGAAAAACTGTTTTTT,CASSLYQGNEKLFF
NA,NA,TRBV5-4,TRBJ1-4,TGTGCCAGCAGCTTGGTTCGATCAGGAACTCGTGGTGCAACTAATGAAAAACTGTTTTTT,CASSLVRSGTRGATNEKLFF
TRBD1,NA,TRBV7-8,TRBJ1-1,TGTGCCAGCAACCGCTTGACAGGGGAGGGGACTGAAGCTTTCTTT,CASNRLTGEGTEAFF
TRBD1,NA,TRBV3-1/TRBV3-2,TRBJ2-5,TGTGCCAGCAGCCAGGCCGGACAGGGGAGAGAGACCCAGTACTTC,CASSQAGQGRETQYF
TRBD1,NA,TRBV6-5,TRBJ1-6,TGTGCCAGCAGACAGGGGGCGCGTAATAATTCACCCCTCCACTTT,CASRQGARNNSPLHF
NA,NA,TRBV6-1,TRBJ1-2,TGTGCCAGCAGTGAAGGGGGGGGTACCCCTTGGGGCTACACCTTC,CASSEGGGTPWGYTF
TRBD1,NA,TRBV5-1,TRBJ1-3,TGCGCCAGCAGCCCCACAGGGGCCCACTCTGGAAACACCATATATTTT,CASSPTGAHSGNTIYF
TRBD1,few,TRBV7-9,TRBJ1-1,TGTGCCAGCAGCATACAGGGGAGGACTGAAGCTTTCTTT,CASSIQGRTEAFF
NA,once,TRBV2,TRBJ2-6,TGTGCCAGCAGTGACTCAGGGTCGGGGGCCAACGTCCTGACTTTC,CASSDSGSGANVLTF
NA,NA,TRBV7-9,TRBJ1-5,TGTGCCAGCAGCTTAGCGGGGGGGGCAGGGATTAATCAGCCCCAGCATTTT,CASSLAGGAGINQPQHF
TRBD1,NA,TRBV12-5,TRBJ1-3,TGTGCTAGTGGTTTGGTGACAGGGGTAGGAAACACCATATATTTT,CASGLVTGVGNTIYF
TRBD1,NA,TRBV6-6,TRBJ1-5,TGTGCCAGCAGCCCCGGGACAGGAAGCTATCAGCCCCAGCATTTT,CASSPGTGSYQPQHF
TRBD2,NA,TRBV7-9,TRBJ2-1,TGTGCCAGCAGCTGGGGACTAGCGGGGGGTCGGCAGTTCTTC,CASSWGLAGGRQFF
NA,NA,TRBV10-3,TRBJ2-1,TGTGCCATCAGACAAGCACAGGGTCAGTTTTTGGGTGAGCAGTTCTTC,CAIRQAQGQFLGEQFF
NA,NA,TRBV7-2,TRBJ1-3,TGTGCCAGCAGCTTGGCGGCAAGCTCTGGAAACACCATATATTTT,CASSLAASSGNTIYF
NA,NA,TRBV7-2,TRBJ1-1,TGTGCCAGCAGCTTAACAGGTTCGGACACTGAAGCTTTCTTT,CASSLTGSDTEAFF
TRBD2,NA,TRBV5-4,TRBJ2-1,TGTGCCAGCAGCCCTAGCGGGGTGAGCTCCTACAATGAGCAGTTCTTC,CASSPSGVSSYNEQFF
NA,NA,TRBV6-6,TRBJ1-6,TGTGCCAGCAGTCCCACCGAGGATAGGGGTTCACCCCTCCACTTT,CASSPTEDRGSPLHF
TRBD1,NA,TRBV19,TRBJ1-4,TGTGCCAGCAGAAGGGGGCCTACTAATGAAAAACTGTTTTTT,CASRRGPTNEKLFF
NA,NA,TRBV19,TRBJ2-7,TGTGCCAGTAGTATATATGGGACACATTACGAGCAGTACTTC,CASSIYGTHYEQYF
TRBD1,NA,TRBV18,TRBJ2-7,TGTGCCAGCTCACCTGCCGGGACAGTCCTAACCTACGAGCAGTACTTC,CASSPAGTVLTYEQYF
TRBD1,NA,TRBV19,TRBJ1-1,TGTGCCAGTAGTATAAGACAGGGTGACGCTGAAGCTTTCTTT,CASSIRQGDAEAFF
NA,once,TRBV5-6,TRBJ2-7,TGTGCCAGCAGCTTTATGGGCAGATTCTCCTACGAGCAGTACTTC,CASSFMGRFSYEQYF
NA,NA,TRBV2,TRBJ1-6,TGTGCCAGCAGTGCCACGCGGGGCGATTCACCCCTCCACTTT,CASSATRGDSPLHF
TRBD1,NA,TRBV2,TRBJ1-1,TGTGCCAGCAGTCTTCGACAGGGGGCGGCCGAAGGAGCTTTCTTT,CASSLRQGAAEGAFF
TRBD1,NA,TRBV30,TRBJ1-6,TGTGCCTGGAGTCGGGACAGGGGGAACTCACCCCTCCACTTT,CAWSRDRGNSPLHF
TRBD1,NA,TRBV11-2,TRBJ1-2,TGTGCCAGCAGCTTAGTCCGGGACAGGGGACGCTATGGCTACACCTTC,CASSLVRDRGRYGYTF
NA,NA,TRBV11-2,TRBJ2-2,TGTGCCAGCAGCTCTCAGACATATCTAAGAACCGGGGAGCTGTTTTTT,CASSSQTYLRTGELFF
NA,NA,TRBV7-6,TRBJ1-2,TGTGCCAGCAGCCCGGAACAGGGTTTGGTCTATGGCTACACCTTC,CASSPEQGLVYGYTF
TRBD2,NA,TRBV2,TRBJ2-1,TGTGCCAGCGGGAGCGGGGGGCCCCCTGGTGAGCAGTTCTTC,CASGSGGPPGEQFF
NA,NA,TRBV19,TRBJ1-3,TGTGCCAGTAGTACGCGTGCGGGGTCCTCTGGAAACACCATATATTTT,CASSTRAGSSGNTIYF
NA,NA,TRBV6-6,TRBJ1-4,TGTGCCAGCAGCCGGATGACAGCTACCTTTTTT,CASSRMTATFF
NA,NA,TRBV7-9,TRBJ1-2,TGTGCCAGCAGCTTAGGGGCAGAATTAAACTATGGCTACACCTTC,CASSLGAELNYGYTF
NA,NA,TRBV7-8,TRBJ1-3,TGTGCCAGCAGCTTTTCAGGTGGAAACACCATATATTTT,CASSFSGGNTIYF
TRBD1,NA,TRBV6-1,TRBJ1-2,TGTGCCAGCAGTGACAACTCACAGGGGGCGGTTGGCTACACCTTC,CASSDNSQGAVGYTF
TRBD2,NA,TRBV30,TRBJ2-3,TGTGCCTTCGTACCCTTCGCGGGGGGTACAGATACGCAGTATTTT,CAFVPFAGGTDTQYF
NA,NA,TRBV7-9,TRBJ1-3,TGTGCCAGCAGCTTAAATCGGGGGTCTGGAAACACCATATATTTT,CASSLNRGSGNTIYF
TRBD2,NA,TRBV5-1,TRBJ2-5,TGCGCCAGCAGCTTGGCCGGGACTAGTGGAGAGACCCAGTACTTC,CASSLAGTSGETQYF
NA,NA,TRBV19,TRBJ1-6,TGTGCCAGTAGTATTATCCAGGGAAATAATTCACCCCTCCACTTT,CASSIIQGNNSPLHF
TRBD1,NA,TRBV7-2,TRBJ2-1,TGTGCCAGCAGCTCACGGACAGGCTCCAATGAGCAGTTCTTC,CASSSRTGSNEQFF
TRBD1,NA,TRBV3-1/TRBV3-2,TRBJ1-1,TGTGCCAGCAGCCAACAGACAGGGGGCACTGAAGCTTTCTTT,CASSQQTGGTEAFF
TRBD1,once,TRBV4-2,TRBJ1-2,TGTGCCAGCAGCCAGACGATCGGGGAGACAGGGGCGTATGGCTACACCTTC,CASSQTIGETGAYGYTF
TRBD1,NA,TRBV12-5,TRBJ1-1,TGTGCTAGTGGTTTGGGACAGGGGTCCACTGAAGCTTTCTTT,CASGLGQGSTEAFF